This TCR beta chain derives from a study of shared T cell receptors in the human thymus. The germline V gene encodes CDR1 MNHEY and CDR2 SMNVEV (reference sequence). The CDR3 consists of 13 residues. Trimming pared 3 bases from V and 4 bases from J, leaving 9 bases between. Produced via immunoSEQ multiplex PCR; TCRdb's table is partial and in-frame only. The top ten hold roughly 0.01% of the sample, which has roughly 710,000 clones, approximately 85% seen once. Separately, the same data were catalogued under a study of human thymus T cells. This second report adds: Donation was from healthy Finnish infants who were having corrective surgery that addressed congenital heart defects. Resected material from corrective heart surgery provided the thymus tissue analysed. V and J gene usage appeared biased in thymic and blood repertoires.

Specimen: thymocytes. This sequence originates from a girl in the first two years of life with a congenital heart defect. The V and J genes are TRBV27 and TRBJ1-2; no reliable D call. The CDR3 DNA is TGTGCCAGCAGTTTGAGGGTAGGCTATGGCTACACCTTC. The encoded protein is CASSLRVGYGYTF.